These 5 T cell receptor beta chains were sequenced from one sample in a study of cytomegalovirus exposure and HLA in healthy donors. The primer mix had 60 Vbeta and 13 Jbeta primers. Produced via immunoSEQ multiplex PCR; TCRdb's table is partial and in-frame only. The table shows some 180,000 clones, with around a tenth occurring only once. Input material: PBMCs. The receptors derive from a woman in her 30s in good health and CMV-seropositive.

The CDR3 protein is CASADPRGGPAKNIQYF. The CDR3 bases are TGTGCTAGTGCCGACCCACGGGGGGGGCCAGCCAAAAACATTCAGTACTTC. The chain joins TRBV12-5 to TRBJ2-4; 8 bases agree with TRBD2. Per the germline V gene, CDR1 is LGHNT and CDR2 is FRNRAP. CDR3 length equals 17 residues. J gave up 0 bases and V 7 bases, and 11 bases lay outside the gene matches.

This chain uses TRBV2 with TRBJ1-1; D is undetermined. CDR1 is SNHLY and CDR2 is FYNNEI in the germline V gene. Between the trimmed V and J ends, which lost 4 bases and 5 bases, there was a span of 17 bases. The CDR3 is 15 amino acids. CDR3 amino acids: CASSGPGTGGTEAFF. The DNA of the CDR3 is TGTGCCAGCAGTGGCCCTGGAACTGGAGGGACTGAAGCTTTCTTT.

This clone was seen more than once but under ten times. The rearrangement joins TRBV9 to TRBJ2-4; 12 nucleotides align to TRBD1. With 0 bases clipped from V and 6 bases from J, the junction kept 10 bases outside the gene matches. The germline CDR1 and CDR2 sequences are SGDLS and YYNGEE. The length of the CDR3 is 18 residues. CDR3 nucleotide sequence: TGTGCCAGCAGCGTAGGTTCCGGGACAGGGGGCCACGCAAACATTCAGTACTTC. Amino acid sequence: CASSVGSGTGGHANIQYF.

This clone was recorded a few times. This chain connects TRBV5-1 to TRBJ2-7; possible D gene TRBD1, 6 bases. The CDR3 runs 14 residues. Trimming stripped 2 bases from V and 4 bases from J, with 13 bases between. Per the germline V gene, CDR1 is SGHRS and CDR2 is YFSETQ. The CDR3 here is CASSFQGPLYEQYF. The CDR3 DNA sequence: TGCGCCAGCAGCTTCCAGGGGCCCCTATACGAGCAGTACTTC.

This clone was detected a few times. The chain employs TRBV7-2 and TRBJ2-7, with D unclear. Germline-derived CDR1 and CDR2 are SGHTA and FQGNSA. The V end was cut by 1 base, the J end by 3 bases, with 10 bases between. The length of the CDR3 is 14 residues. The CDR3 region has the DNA TGTGCCAGCAGCTTAGTAGCTCAGAACTACGAGCAGTACTTC. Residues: CASSLVAQNYEQYF.